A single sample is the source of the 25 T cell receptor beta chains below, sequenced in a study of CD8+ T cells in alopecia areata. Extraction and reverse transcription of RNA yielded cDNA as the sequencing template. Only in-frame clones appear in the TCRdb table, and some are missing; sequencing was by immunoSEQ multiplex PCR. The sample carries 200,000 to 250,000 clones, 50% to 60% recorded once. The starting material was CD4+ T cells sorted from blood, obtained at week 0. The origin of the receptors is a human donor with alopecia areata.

CDR3 nucleotides: TGCACCAGCAGCCACGACAGGGACCAGAACACTGAAGCTTTCTTT. This gives the protein CTSSHDRDQNTEAFF. J is TRBJ1-1 and V is TRBV1; the D call of TRBD1 is as the table states it, not checked on the DNA. TRBV1 is tagged as a pseudogene. This CDR3 has 15 residues.

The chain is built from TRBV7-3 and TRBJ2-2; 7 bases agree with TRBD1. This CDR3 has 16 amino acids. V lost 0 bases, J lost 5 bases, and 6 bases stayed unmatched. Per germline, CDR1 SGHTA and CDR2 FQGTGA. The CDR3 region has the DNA TGTGCCAGCAGCTTAACGGGACAGTTACGAACCGGGGAGCTGTTTTTT. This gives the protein CASSLTGQLRTGELFF.

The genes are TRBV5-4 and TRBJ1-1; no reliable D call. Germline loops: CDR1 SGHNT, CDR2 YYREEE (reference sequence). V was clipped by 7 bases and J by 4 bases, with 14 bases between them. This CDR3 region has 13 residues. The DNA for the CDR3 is TGTGCCAGCTCGAAGGGCGGGATCACTGAAGCTTTCTTT. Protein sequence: CASSKGGITEAFF.

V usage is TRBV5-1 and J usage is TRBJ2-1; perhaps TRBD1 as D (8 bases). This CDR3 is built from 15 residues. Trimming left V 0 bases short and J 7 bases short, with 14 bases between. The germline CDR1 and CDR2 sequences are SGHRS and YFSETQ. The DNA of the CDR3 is TGCGCCAGCAGCTTGGGAGACAGGGGAGGGAATGAGCAGTTCTTC. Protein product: CASSLGDRGGNEQFF.

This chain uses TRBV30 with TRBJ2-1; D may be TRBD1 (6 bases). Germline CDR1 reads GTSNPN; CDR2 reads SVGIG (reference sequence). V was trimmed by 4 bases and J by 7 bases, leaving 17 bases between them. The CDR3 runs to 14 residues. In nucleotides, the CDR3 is TGTGCCTGGAATTGGGGAATCAGGGGTAATGAGCAGTTCTTC. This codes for CAWNWGIRGNEQFF. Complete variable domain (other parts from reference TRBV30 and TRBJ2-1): SQTIHQWPATLVQPVGSPLSLECTVEGTSNPNLYWYRQAAGRGLQLLFYSVGIGQISSEVPQNLSASRPQDRQFILSSKKLLLSDSGFYLCAWNWGIRGNEQFFGPGTRLTVL.

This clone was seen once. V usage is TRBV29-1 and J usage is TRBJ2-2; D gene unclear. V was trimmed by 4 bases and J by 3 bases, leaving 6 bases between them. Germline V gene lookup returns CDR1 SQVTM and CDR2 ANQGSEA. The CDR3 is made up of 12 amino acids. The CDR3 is CSVGPHTGELFF. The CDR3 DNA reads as TGCAGCGTTGGACCACACACCGGGGAGCTGTTTTTT.

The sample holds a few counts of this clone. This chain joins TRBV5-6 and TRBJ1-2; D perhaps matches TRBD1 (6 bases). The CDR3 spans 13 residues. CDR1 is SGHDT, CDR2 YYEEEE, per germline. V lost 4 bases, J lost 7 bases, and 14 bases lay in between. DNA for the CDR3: TGTGCCAGCAGCGTACTACAGGGTGGTGGCTACACCTTC. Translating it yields CASSVLQGGGYTF.

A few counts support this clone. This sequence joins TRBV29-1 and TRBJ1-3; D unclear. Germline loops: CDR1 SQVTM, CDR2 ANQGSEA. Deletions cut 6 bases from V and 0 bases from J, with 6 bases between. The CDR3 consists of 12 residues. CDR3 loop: CSVIASGNTIYF. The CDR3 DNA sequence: TGCAGCGTCATAGCCTCTGGAAACACCATATATTTT.

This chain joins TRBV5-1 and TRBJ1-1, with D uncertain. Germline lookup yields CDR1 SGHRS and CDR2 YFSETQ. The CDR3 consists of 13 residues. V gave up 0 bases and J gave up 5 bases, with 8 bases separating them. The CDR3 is CASSLVPETEAFF. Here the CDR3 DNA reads TGCGCCAGCAGCTTGGTGCCGGAGACTGAAGCTTTCTTT. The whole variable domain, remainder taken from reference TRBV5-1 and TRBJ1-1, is KAGVTQTPRYLIKTRGQQVTLSCSPISGHRSVSWYQQTPGQGLQFLFEYFSETQRNKGNFPGRFSGRQFSNSRSEMNVSTLELGDSALYLCASSLVPETEAFFGQGTRLTVV.

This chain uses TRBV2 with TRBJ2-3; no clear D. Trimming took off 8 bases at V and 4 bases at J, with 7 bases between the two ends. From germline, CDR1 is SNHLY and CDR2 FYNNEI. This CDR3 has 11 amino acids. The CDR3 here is CASGNSDTQYF. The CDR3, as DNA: TGTGCCAGCGGGAACTCAGATACGCAGTATTTT.

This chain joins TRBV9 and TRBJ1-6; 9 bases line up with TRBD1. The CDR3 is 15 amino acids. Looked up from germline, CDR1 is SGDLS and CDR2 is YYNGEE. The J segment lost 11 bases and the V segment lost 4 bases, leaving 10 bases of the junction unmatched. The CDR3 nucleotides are TGTGCCAGCAGCCCGGGGACAGGGTTACCCACACCCCTCCACTTT. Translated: CASSPGTGLPTPLHF.

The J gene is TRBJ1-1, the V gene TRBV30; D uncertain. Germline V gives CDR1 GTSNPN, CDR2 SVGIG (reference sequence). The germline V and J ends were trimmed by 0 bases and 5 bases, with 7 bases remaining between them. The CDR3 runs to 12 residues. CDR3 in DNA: TGTGCCTGGAGTGTACAATGGACTGAAGCTTTCTTT. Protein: CAWSVQWTEAFF.

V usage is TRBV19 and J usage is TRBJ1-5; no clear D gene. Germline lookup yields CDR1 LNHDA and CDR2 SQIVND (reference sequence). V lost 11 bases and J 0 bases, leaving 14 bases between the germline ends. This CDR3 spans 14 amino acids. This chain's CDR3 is CAGSSQFSNQPQHF. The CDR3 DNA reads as TGTGCCGGATCTTCTCAGTTTAGCAATCAGCCCCAGCATTTT.

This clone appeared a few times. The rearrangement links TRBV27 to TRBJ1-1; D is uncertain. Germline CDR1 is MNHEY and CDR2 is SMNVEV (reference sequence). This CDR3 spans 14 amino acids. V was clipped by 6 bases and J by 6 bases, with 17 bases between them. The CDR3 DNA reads TGTGCCAGCAGGGGAAACTTAATTGTTCCTGAAGCTTTCTTT. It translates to CASRGNLIVPEAFF.

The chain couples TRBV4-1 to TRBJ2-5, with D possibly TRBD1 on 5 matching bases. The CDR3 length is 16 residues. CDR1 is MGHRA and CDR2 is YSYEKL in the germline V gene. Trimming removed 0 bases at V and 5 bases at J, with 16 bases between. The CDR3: CASSQDSVSAGETQYF. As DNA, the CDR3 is TGCGCCAGCAGCCAAGATTCGGTGTCAGCAGGGGAGACCCAGTACTTC.

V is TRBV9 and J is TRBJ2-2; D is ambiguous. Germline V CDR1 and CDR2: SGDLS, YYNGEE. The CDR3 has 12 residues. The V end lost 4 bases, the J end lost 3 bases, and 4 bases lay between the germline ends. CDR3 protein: CASSTYTGELFF. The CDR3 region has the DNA TGTGCCAGCAGCACTTACACCGGGGAGCTGTTTTTT.

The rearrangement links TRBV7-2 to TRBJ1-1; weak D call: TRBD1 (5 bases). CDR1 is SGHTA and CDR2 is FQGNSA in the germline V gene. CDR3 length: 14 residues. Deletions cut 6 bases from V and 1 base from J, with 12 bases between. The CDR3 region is CASRYGHANTEAFF. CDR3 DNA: TGTGCCAGCAGATATGGACACGCGAACACTGAAGCTTTCTTT.

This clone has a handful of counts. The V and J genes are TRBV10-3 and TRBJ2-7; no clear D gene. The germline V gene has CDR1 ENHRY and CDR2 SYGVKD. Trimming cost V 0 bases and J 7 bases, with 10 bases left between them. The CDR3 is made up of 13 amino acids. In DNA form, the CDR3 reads TGTGCCATCAGTGAGTCGGTGGAAGGGGAGCAGTACTTC. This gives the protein CAISESVEGEQYF.

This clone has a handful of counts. The CDR3 DNA reads as TGTGCCTGGAGTGTCGGGGGATCACCCCTCCACTTT. Residues: CAWSVGGSPLHF. This chain links TRBV30 with TRBJ1-6, with D possibly being TRBD1 (5 bases). There are 12 residues in the CDR3. Trimming removed 0 bases at V and 10 bases at J, with 7 bases between. In germline, CDR1 is GTSNPN, CDR2 SVGIG (reference sequence). Full variable domain (outside the CDR3, taken from reference TRBV30 and TRBJ1-6): SQTIHQWPATLVQPVGSPLSLECTVEGTSNPNLYWYRQAAGRGLQLLFYSVGIGQISSEVPQNLSASRPQDRQFILSSKKLLLSDSGFYLCAWSVGGSPLHFGNGTRLTVT.

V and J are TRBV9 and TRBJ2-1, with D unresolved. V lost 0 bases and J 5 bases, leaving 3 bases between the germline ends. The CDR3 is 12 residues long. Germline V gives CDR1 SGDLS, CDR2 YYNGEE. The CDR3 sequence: CASSVGHNEQFF. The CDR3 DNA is TGTGCCAGCAGCGTAGGTCACAATGAGCAGTTCTTC.

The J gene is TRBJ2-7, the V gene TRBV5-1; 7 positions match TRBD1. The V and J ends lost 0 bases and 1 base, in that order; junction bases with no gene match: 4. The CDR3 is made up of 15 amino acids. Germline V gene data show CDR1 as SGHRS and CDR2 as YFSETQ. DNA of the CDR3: TGCGCCAGCAGCTTGGGGATGACAGGGTCCTACGAGCAGTACTTC. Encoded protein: CASSLGMTGSYEQYF. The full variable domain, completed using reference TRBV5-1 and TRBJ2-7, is KAGVTQTPRYLIKTRGQQVTLSCSPISGHRSVSWYQQTPGQGLQFLFEYFSETQRNKGNFPGRFSGRQFSNSRSEMNVSTLELGDSALYLCASSLGMTGSYEQYFGPGTRLTVT.

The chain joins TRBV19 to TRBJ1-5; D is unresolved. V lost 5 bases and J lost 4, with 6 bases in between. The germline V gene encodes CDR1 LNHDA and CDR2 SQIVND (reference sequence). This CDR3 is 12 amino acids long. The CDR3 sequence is CASSYGNQPQHF. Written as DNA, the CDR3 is TGTGCCAGTAGTTACGGGAATCAGCCCCAGCATTTT.

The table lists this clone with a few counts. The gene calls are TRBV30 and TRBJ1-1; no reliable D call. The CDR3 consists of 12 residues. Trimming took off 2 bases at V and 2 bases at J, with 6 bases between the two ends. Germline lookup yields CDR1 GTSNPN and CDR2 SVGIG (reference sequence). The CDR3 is CAWSRANTEAFF. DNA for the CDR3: TGTGCCTGGAGTCGTGCCAACACTGAAGCTTTCTTT.

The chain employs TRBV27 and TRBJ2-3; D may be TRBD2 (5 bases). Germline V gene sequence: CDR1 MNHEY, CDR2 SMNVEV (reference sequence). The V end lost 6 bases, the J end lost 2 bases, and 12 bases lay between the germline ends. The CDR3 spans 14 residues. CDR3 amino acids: CASSPTRDTDTQYF. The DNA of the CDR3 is TGTGCCAGCAGCCCTACTAGGGACACAGATACGCAGTATTTT.

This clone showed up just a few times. CDR3 in amino acids: CAWSLGTGPEAFF. The CDR3 DNA sequence: TGTGCCTGGAGTCTGGGGACAGGCCCTGAAGCTTTCTTT. This rearrangement joins TRBV30 to TRBJ1-1; 8 positions agree with TRBD1. Germline V lookup: CDR1 GTSNPN, CDR2 SVGIG (reference sequence). The CDR3 spans 13 residues. V dropped 2 bases and J dropped 6; count of bases not matched to a gene: 5.